Listed below are T cell receptor beta chains from one sample, sequenced in a study of T cells after yellow fever vaccination. TCRdb re-analysed the 5' RACE reads in MiXCR, keeping a single row per CDR3 protein. The sample has 450,000 to 600,000 distinct CDR3 sequences, roughly 13% seen once; the top ten hold about 14%. This sample comprised PBMCs, obtained on the day of the yellow fever booster vaccination. The receptors were gathered from a man in his thirties or forties who received the YFV17D yellow fever vaccine. Each CDR3 is given with its conserved first and last residue. The order of the fields is clone size, D gene, J gene, V gene, CDR3 DNA, CDR3 protein. A D gene is named only where the DNA matches it firmly. Only part of the rows carry a size: once, few, many, or a class if the clone is expanded.

clone size: -; D gene: -; J gene: TRBJ2-2; V gene: TRBV21-1; CDR3 DNA: TGTGCCCGACATGCCGGACAGGGGGCTTCGTCGAACACCGGGGAGCTGTTTTTT; CDR3 protein: CARHAGQGASSNTGELFF
clone size: -; D gene: TRBD2; J gene: TRBJ2-7; V gene: TRBV7-2; CDR3 DNA: TGTGCCAGCAGCTTAGCAGGCGGGAGGGCCAGAGAGCAGTACTTC; CDR3 protein: CASSLAGGRAREQYF
clone size: -; D gene: TRBD1; J gene: TRBJ2-3; V gene: TRBV5-1; CDR3 DNA: TGCGCCAGCAGCTTGGCCGGACAGGGGGCCCCAGATACGCAGTATTTT; CDR3 protein: CASSLAGQGAPDTQYF
clone size: few; D gene: -; J gene: TRBJ2-3; V gene: TRBV7-8; CDR3 DNA: TGTGCCAGCAGCTTAGCGGGCCCCACAGATACGCAGTATTTT; CDR3 protein: CASSLAGPTDTQYF
clone size: -; D gene: TRBD2; J gene: TRBJ2-3; V gene: TRBV29-1; CDR3 DNA: TGCAGCGTTGGATCGGACGGGAGGGCCGGAGATACGCAGTATTTT; CDR3 protein: CSVGSDGRAGDTQYF
clone size: -; D gene: -; J gene: TRBJ2-7; V gene: TRBV6-1; CDR3 DNA: TGTGCCAGCAGTCGAAGTTGGGAGAACTCCGAGCAGTACTTC; CDR3 protein: CASSRSWENSEQYF
clone size: few; D gene: TRBD2; J gene: TRBJ2-4; V gene: TRBV6-5; CDR3 DNA: TGTGCCAGCAGTTACTCGAAGGTTCGCGGGAGTCAAGCCAAAAACATTCAGTACTTC; CDR3 protein: CASSYSKVRGSQAKNIQYF
clone size: few; D gene: TRBD2; J gene: TRBJ2-1; V gene: TRBV28; CDR3 DNA: TGTGCCATCATTCCTAGCGGGGGCTCCTACAATGAGCAGTTCTTC; CDR3 protein: CAIIPSGGSYNEQFF
clone size: few; D gene: -; J gene: TRBJ2-5; V gene: TRBV10-3; CDR3 DNA: TGTGCCATCAGTGAGTCGGTGGTTGTAACGGGTCAAGAGACCCAGTACTTC; CDR3 protein: CAISESVVVTGQETQYF
clone size: -; D gene: -; J gene: TRBJ2-5; V gene: TRBV29-1; CDR3 DNA: TGCAGCGCCCGGGACCTAGAAGAGACCCAGTACTTC; CDR3 protein: CSARDLEETQYF
clone size: -; D gene: TRBD1; J gene: TRBJ2-4; V gene: TRBV7-2; CDR3 DNA: TGTGCCAGCAGCTTAGTGACAGGGGCTGTGGACATTCAGTACTTC; CDR3 protein: CASSLVTGAVDIQYF
clone size: -; D gene: -; J gene: TRBJ2-1; V gene: TRBV9; CDR3 DNA: TGCGCCAGCAGCAAAACCGAGGTCTCCTACAATGAGCAGTTCTTC; CDR3 protein: CASSKTEVSYNEQFF
clone size: -; D gene: -; J gene: TRBJ2-3; V gene: TRBV7-2; CDR3 DNA: TGTGCCAGCAGCTTAAGTGGGGTCACAGATACGCAGTATTTT; CDR3 protein: CASSLSGVTDTQYF
clone size: few; D gene: -; J gene: TRBJ1-5; V gene: TRBV6-2/TRBV6-3; CDR3 DNA: TGTGCCAGCAGTTACGGGACTAGGCCCCAGCATTTT; CDR3 protein: CASSYGTRPQHF
clone size: -; D gene: -; J gene: TRBJ2-7; V gene: TRBV20-1; CDR3 DNA: TGCAGTGCTAGTCCAGGGGTACGCGAGCAGTACTTC; CDR3 protein: CSASPGVREQYF
clone size: many; D gene: -; J gene: TRBJ2-2; V gene: TRBV10-2; CDR3 DNA: TGCGCCAGCAGGGGAGGAGCGGGGAACACCGGGGAGCTGTTTTTT; CDR3 protein: CASRGGAGNTGELFF
clone size: few; D gene: -; J gene: TRBJ2-2; V gene: TRBV20-1; CDR3 DNA: TGCAGTGCTAGAAAGGGAGCGGCTACCGGGGAGCTGTTTTTT; CDR3 protein: CSARKGAATGELFF